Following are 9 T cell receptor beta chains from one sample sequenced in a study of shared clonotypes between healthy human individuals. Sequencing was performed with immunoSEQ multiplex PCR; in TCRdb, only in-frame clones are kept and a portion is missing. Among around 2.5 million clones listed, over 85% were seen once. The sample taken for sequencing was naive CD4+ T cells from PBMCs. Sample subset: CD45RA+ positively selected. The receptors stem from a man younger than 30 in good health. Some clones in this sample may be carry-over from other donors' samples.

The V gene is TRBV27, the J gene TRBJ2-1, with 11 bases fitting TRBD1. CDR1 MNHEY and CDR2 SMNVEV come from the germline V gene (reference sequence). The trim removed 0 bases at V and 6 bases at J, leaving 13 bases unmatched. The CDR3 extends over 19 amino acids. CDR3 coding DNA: TGTGCCAGCAGTTTATCGGACAGGGGGCTTTTACTATCCCCCAATGAGCAGTTCTTC. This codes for CASSLSDRGLLLSPNEQFF.

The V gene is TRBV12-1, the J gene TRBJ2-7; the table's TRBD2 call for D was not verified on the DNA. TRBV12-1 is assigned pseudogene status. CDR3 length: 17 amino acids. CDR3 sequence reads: CASSSGGSHFNYYEQYF. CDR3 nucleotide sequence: TGTGCCAGCAGCTCAGGCGGGAGCCACTTTAATTACTACGAGCAGTACTTC.

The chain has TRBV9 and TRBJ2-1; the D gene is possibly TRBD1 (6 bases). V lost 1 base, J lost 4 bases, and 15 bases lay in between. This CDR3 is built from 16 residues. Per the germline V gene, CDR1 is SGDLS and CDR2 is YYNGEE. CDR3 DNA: TGTGCCAGCAGCGTATTATATCAGGGGCCTTACAATGAGCAGTTCTTC. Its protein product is CASSVLYQGPYNEQFF.

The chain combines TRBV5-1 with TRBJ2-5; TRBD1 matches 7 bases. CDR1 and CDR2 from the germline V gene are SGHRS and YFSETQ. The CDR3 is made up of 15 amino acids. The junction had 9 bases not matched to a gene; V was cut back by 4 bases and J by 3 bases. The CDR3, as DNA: TGCGCCAGCAGCACCATGCCCGGGACAGAAGAGACCCAGTACTTC. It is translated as CASSTMPGTEETQYF.

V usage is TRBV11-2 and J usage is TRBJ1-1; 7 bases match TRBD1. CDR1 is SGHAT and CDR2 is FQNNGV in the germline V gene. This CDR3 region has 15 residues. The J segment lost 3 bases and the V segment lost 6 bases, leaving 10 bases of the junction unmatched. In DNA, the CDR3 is TGTGCCAGCAGTCCGTCGACAGGGTGGGACACTGAAGCTTTCTTT. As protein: CASSPSTGWDTEAFF.

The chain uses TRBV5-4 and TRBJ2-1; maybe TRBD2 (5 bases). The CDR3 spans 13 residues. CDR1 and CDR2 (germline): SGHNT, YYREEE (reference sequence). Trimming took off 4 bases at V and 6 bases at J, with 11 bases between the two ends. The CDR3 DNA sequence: TGTGCCAGCAGCCACCTTGAGGGCAATGAGCAGTTCTTC. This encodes CASSHLEGNEQFF. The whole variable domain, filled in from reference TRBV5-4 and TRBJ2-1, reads ETGVTQSPTHLIKTRGQQVTLRCSSQSGHNTVSWYQQALGQGPQFIFQYYREEENGRGNFPPRFSGLQFPNYSSELNVNALELDDSALYLCASSHLEGNEQFFGPGTRLTVL.

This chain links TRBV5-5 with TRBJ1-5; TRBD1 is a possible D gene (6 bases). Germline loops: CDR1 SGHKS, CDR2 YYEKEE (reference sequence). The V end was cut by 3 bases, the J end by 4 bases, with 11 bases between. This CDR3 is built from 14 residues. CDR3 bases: TGTGCCAGCAGCTATGGGGGCCAAAATCAGCCCCAGCATTTT. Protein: CASSYGGQNQPQHF.

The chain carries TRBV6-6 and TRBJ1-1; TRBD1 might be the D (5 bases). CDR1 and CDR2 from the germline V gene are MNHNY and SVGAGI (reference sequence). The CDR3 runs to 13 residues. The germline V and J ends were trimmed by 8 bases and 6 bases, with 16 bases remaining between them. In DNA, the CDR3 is TGTGCCAGCCCCATATTGGGGGACGCTGAAGCTTTCTTT. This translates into CASPILGDAEAFF.

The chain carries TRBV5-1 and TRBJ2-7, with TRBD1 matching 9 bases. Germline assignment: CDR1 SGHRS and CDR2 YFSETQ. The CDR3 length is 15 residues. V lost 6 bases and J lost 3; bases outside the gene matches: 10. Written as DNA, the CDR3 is TGCGCCAGCAAGCTAGGACAGGGGCTATACTACGAGCAGTACTTC. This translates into CASKLGQGLYYEQYF.